This entry lists 19 T cell receptor beta chains sequenced from one sample in a study of CD8 T cells in ankylosing spondylitis. TCRdb analysed the 5' RACE reads with MiXCR anew, one entry per CDR3 protein. The profile covers 250,000 to 350,000 distinct CDR3 sequences, with 20% appearing a single time and around 7.8% taken by the ten largest. Sequenced material: blood, either unsorted or a sorted T cell fraction (not recorded which). These receptors were collected from a male donor with ankylosing spondylitis or in good health (not recorded which).

The chain carries TRBV11-3 and TRBJ2-3, with 9 bases identical to TRBD2. Germline V gene lookup returns CDR1 SGHNT and CDR2 YENEEA. The V and J ends lost 3 bases and 6 bases, in that order; junction bases with no gene match: 7. The CDR3 consists of 15 residues. The CDR3 DNA reads TGTGCCAGCAGCTTCAAGCGGGGGGCTATGGATACGCAGTATTTT. It yields the protein CASSFKRGAMDTQYF.

This clonotype was counted a few times. The chain couples TRBV3-1 to TRBJ1-1, with D perhaps matching TRBD1 (5 bases). Germline V gives CDR1 LGHDT, CDR2 YNNKEL (reference sequence). CDR3 size: 15 residues. V gave up 4 bases and J gave up 4 bases, with 16 bases separating them. This CDR3 is CASSLIDGGGTEAFF. The DNA of the CDR3 is TGTGCCAGCAGCCTGATAGACGGGGGAGGCACTGAAGCTTTCTTT.

This clonotype was counted at least ten times. The chain combines TRBV20-1 with TRBJ2-1, with 9 bases aligning to TRBD2. V trimming: 5 bases; J trimming: 5 bases; junction bases outside the gene matches: 7. Germline V CDR1 and CDR2: DFQATT, SNEGSKA (reference sequence). The CDR3 sequence is 14 residues long. CDR3 nucleotides: TGCAGTGCTCCGGGACTAGCACTTAACAATGAGCAGTTCTTC. This gives the protein CSAPGLALNNEQFF.

This clonotype has more than one count but fewer than ten. The chain combines TRBV12-3 or TRBV12-4 with TRBJ2-3, with 8 bases fitting TRBD2. The V gene end was trimmed by 7 bases and the J gene end by 6 bases; junction bases not matched to a gene: 12. The CDR3 length is 15 residues. The CDR3 spells CASTPGSGSLDTQYF. The CDR3, as DNA: TGTGCCAGCACCCCCGGGAGCGGGAGTTTGGATACGCAGTATTTT.

This clonotype was counted between two and nine times. The chain is built from TRBV19 and TRBJ2-3; 8 bases fit TRBD1. The germline gives CDR1 LNHDA, CDR2 SQIVND (reference sequence). The CDR3 loop spans 16 amino acids. J gave up 1 base and V 8 bases, and 11 bases lay outside the gene matches. The DNA of the CDR3 is TGTGCCAGTTCCAGGTTGTGGGGACAGGGCACAGATACGCAGTATTTT. Amino acid sequence: CASSRLWGQGTDTQYF.

This clonotype came up many times. For the CDR3, the DNA is TGCAGTGCGCCCAAACAGGGATACTATGGCTACACCTTC. This encodes CSAPKQGYYGYTF. This rearrangement joins TRBV20-1 to TRBJ1-2, with D possibly being TRBD1 (6 bases). The length of the CDR3 is 13 residues. The germline V gene has CDR1 DFQATT and CDR2 SNEGSKA (reference sequence). Between the trimmed V and J ends, which lost 6 bases and 3 bases, there was a span of 14 bases.

J is TRBJ1-1 and V is TRBV20-1, with D tentatively TRBD1 (5 bases). The germline V and J ends were trimmed by 6 bases and 1 base, with 15 bases remaining between them. Germline lookup yields CDR1 DFQATT and CDR2 SNEGSKA (reference sequence). The CDR3 runs to 14 residues. The CDR3 nucleotides read TGCAGTGCCGGGGGGGAGGCCGCGAACACTGAAGCTTTCTTT. Its translation is CSAGGEAANTEAFF.

This clonotype turned up a few times. The rearrangement links TRBV7-9 to TRBJ2-3; no clear D gene. Germline V gene data show CDR1 as SEHNR and CDR2 as FQNEAQ (reference sequence). V lost 5 bases to trimming and J lost 10 bases, with 16 bases between them. This CDR3 has 13 amino acids. CDR3 residues: CASSNEASAPQYF. DNA for the CDR3: TGTGCCAGCAGCAACGAGGCGAGCGCCCCGCAGTATTTT.

The CDR3 here is CASSFWGKGNTIYF. CDR3 in DNA: TGTGCCAGCAGTTTTTGGGGGAAGGGAAACACCATATATTTT. This chain links TRBV12-3 or TRBV12-4 with TRBJ1-3; TRBD1 is a possible D gene (5 bases). V shed 3 bases and J shed 4 bases, with 10 bases lying between them. The CDR3 runs 14 residues.

This clonotype was detected a few times. This rearrangement joins TRBV29-1 to TRBJ1-1, with unresolved D. In germline, CDR1 is SQVTM, CDR2 ANQGSEA. The CDR3 contains 13 residues. Trimming took 6 bases from V and 1 from J, leaving 12 bases between them. The CDR3 reads CSVGKGGNTEAFF. In DNA, the CDR3 is TGCAGCGTGGGGAAAGGAGGGAACACTGAAGCTTTCTTT. Full variable domain (rest looked up from reference TRBV29-1 and TRBJ1-1): SAVISQKPSRDICQRGTSLTIQCQVDSQVTMMFWYRQQPGQSLTLIATANQGSEATYESGFVIDKFPISRPNLTFSTLTVSNMSPEDSSIYLCSVGKGGNTEAFFGQGTRLTVV.

The J gene is TRBJ2-7, the V gene TRBV28; the D is unclear. The CDR3 is made up of 11 amino acids. Trimming pared 9 bases from V and 2 bases from J, leaving 8 bases between. Germline loops: CDR1 MDHEN, CDR2 SYDVKM. CDR3 nucleotide sequence: TGTGCCAGTGGACGGCCCTACGAGCAGTACGTC. This encodes CASGRPYEQYV.

This chain uses TRBV25-1 with TRBJ2-7; the D is unclear. With 7 bases removed from V and 3 bases from J, the gap between germline ends came to 10 bases. The CDR3 spans 12 residues. Germline values: CDR1 MGHDK, CDR2 SYGVNS. The CDR3 loop reads CASKAIFYEQYV. DNA of the CDR3: TGTGCCAGCAAGGCGATCTTCTACGAGCAGTACGTC.

The J gene is TRBJ2-2, the V gene TRBV12-3 or TRBV12-4; no firm D call. This CDR3 has 17 amino acids. The V end was cut by 5 bases, the J end by 0 bases, with 16 bases between. The CDR3 DNA reads as TGTGCCAGCAGTGCGACGGGTGGGAACACGAACACCGGGGAGCTGTTTTTT. It specifies CASSATGGNTNTGELFF.

This chain connects TRBV24-1 to TRBJ2-2; D possibly corresponds to TRBD2 (6 bases). Trimming pared 5 bases from V and 5 bases from J, leaving 11 bases between. The CDR3 loop spans 14 amino acids. Germline V gene lookup returns CDR1 KGHDR and CDR2 SFDVKD. CDR3 bases: TGTGCCACCAGTGCTATGGGGAGGACCGGGGAGCTGTTTTTT. Amino acid sequence: CATSAMGRTGELFF.

The chain recombines TRBV7-6 with TRBJ2-1, with 10 bases that match TRBD2. CDR3 length: 15 residues. The V segment lost 6 bases and the J segment 5 bases; nucleotides outside the gene matches: 7. Per germline, CDR1 SGHVS and CDR2 FNYEAQ. DNA for the CDR3: TGTGCCAGCAGTTCCCTAGCGGGAGCCAACAATGAGCAGTTCTTC. Amino acids: CASSSLAGANNEQFF.

This clonotype was observed at least ten times. The rearrangement links TRBV6-1 to TRBJ1-1; unclear D gene. The V end was cut by 7 bases, the J end by 1 base, with 10 bases between. Germline CDR1 is MNHNS and CDR2 is SASEGT. The CDR3 loop spans 13 amino acids. DNA for the CDR3: TGTGCCAGCACCTCCCCCAGGAACACTGAAGCTTTCTTT. It encodes CASTSPRNTEAFF.

The chain recombines TRBV12-3 or TRBV12-4 with TRBJ2-3; D might be TRBD1 (6 bases). The V end lost 1 base, the J end lost 1 base, and 12 bases lay between the germline ends. The CDR3 has 16 residues. CDR3 nucleotide sequence: TGTGCCAGCAGTTTAGTTGGGGCAGGGGGCACAGATACGCAGTATTTT. Translating it yields CASSLVGAGGTDTQYF.

This clonotype was detected a few times. CDR3 residues: CASSLDITYNEQFF. In DNA form, the CDR3 reads TGTGCCAGCAGCTTAGACATAACCTACAATGAGCAGTTCTTC. The chain couples TRBV7-8 to TRBJ2-1; D remains ambiguous. V was pared by 1 base and J by 2 bases, with 6 bases between. The CDR3 spans 14 residues. Germline assignment: CDR1 SGHVS and CDR2 FQNEAQ.

In this sample, this clonotype turned up a few times. The genes are TRBV3-1 and TRBJ2-2; D not certain. This CDR3 has 14 residues. Germline CDR1 reads LGHDT; CDR2 reads YNNKEL (reference sequence). Trimming removed 9 bases from V and 7 bases from J, with 18 bases in between. This chain's CDR3 is CARIKVKWGGELFF. In nucleotides, the CDR3 is TGTGCCAGGATAAAAGTTAAGTGGGGCGGGGAGCTGTTTTTT.